This T cell receptor beta chain was sequenced in a study of identical twins. Study outcomes and limitations: Abundant beta clonotypes from cord blood bore fewer insertions; memory repertoires lacked this pattern.

This clonotype was observed a handful of times. The antigen is undetermined. After template switching added a universal primer site, the resulting cDNA carried unique molecular identifiers. TCRdb re-analysed the 5' RACE reads in MiXCR, keeping a single row per CDR3 protein. The sample lists 600,000 to 700,000 distinct CDR3 sequences, approximately 22% occurring once. The CDR3 is 15 residues long. V gave up 3 bases and J gave up 3 bases; unmatched junction bases: 6. Germline V gene lookup returns CDR1 SGHRS and CDR2 YFSETQ. The same specimen was also included in a second study, on T cells expressing NK-cell markers. That study adds: CD3+CD56+NKG2C+, CD3+CD56+NKG2C- and CD3+CD56-NKG2C+ T cells, once sorted, supplied the TCR beta repertoires. Expanded NKG2C+ T cell clones were not confirmed as HCMV-specific.

The rearrangement uses TRBV5-1 and TRBJ1-2; 9 bases match TRBD1. Input material: PBMCs. The sequence derives from a woman aged 18-35 years in good health. The CDR3: CASSSHRGLHYGYTF. CDR3 DNA: TGCGCCAGCAGCTCCCACAGGGGGCTACACTATGGCTACACCTTC.